One T cell receptor beta chain is described in this entry. The specificity of this receptor is unknown. Per-nucleotide qualities are absent, and no much larger clonotype sits a single base away. The intended sense of this specimen's time point label: week 47, end of study. Each vaccine dose was 300 ug of a 20-mer mutant IDH1 peptide in Montanide, given subcutaneously with topical imiquimod. Patients received eight vaccinations in weeks 1, 3, 5, 7, 11, 15, 19 and 23, corresponding to visits V03 through V10. All donors had newly diagnosed IDH1-mutant astrocytomas of WHO grade 3 or 4 that showed loss of nuclear ATRX. The samples were drawn from NOA16, a multicentre, single-arm, open-label phase I trial in Germany that tested a mutant IDH1 peptide vaccine in humans for the first time. Genomic DNA for TCRB sequencing was isolated from EDTA blood with the DNeasy Blood and Tissue Kit. The protocol used for the library was the immunoSEQ multiplex PCR assay. Following the manufacturer's protocol, the hsTCRB Kit was used to amplify rearranged TCR beta chain sequences. Sequencing of TCRB libraries was carried out on an Illumina MiSeq. The original pipeline was this. Demultiplexing, trimming and gene mapping were performed with the kit vendor's proprietary platform. TCRdb re-hosts the immuneACCESS table, in-frame sequences only. Its copies lack some clones; in the studies checked, an unresolved V gene accounts for under half of them, and the cause for the rest is not known. V, J and clone size reflect that table, while D and trimming were determined from the DNA. The sample table lists about 50,000 clones, 65% to 85% of them with a count of one. 4.3% of the sample lies in the top ten.

The sample is drawn from a study of a mutant IDH1 vaccine in newly diagnosed glioma (dated by TCRdb to the early 2020s). With respect to the entire study: In the chemotherapy-containing groups, vaccination started alongside temozolomide cycles, whereas in patients who had radiotherapy alone it started 4-6 weeks after radiotherapy. Prior to enrollment, standard therapy consisting of radiotherapy alone, temozolomide alone, or radiochemotherapy with temozolomide had been administered to patients, with the combination being received by most patients. Peripheral blood was collected at six visits: V03 (baseline), V05, V07, V10, V12 and V13. The week-35 safety follow-up was designated visit V12, and the week-47 end of study was designated visit V13. Of the 32 patients who were treated, 62.5% were male and roughly 40% were female, and the mean age was around 40 years. Longitudinal TCRB deep sequencing was performed for about 25 treated patients wherever samples were available for exploratory analyses.

The full study reports these points: Changes in the top peripheral T cell clonotypes picked up by TCRB sequencing did not appear to be linked to pseudoprogression. According to the authors, sample limitations meant that analyses of patient blood samples could not be reproduced. Availability determined which PBMC samples were chosen for TCRB deep sequencing. Vaccine-induced immune responses across multiple MHC alleles were detected in about 93% of patients.

The V and J ends are trimmed by 6 bases and 0 bases, leaving 6 bases between them. The germline V gene sets CDR1 to MNHNS and CDR2 to SASEGT. The CDR3 sequence holds 12 residues, the cysteine and phenylalanine included. This entry keeps only the CDR3 DNA: 36 bases, framed from base 1. This sequence was found in a woman under 40 with glioma. Some clones in this sample may be carry-over from other donors' samples. This sample comprised PBMCs, obtained from a glioma patient whose treatment included an IDH1 peptide vaccine. The V and J genes are TRBV6-1 and TRBJ2-7; confidence is insufficient to name the D gene. The nucleotide sequence reads TGTGCCAGCAGGGCCCACTCCTACGAGCAGTACTTC. It translates as CASRAHSYEQYF.